Following are 7 T cell receptor beta chains from one sample sequenced in a study of cytomegalovirus exposure and HLA in healthy donors. It was with 60 Vbeta and 13 Jbeta primers that the PCR ran. Here immunoSEQ multiplex PCR was the method, and the copy in TCRdb shows in-frame clones only, minus some. This sample contains about 160,000 clones. Sequences were obtained from PBMCs. The origin of the receptors is a man aged 30 to 45 in good health and CMV-seronegative.

Turning to this clone: At the DNA level, this CDR3 is encoded by other sequences in the same sample as well. This chain connects TRBV9 to TRBJ1-1; possibly TRBD1 for D (6 bases). Looked up from germline, CDR1 is SGDLS and CDR2 is YYNGEE. The CDR3 length is 13 residues. The V end was cut by 4 bases, the J end by 1 base, with 8 bases between. The CDR3 loop reads CASSPQGNTEAFF. In DNA, the CDR3 is TGTGCCAGCAGCCCACAGGGGAACACTGAAGCTTTCTTT.

This CDR3 is CASSPRRGLAESRRETQYF. In DNA, the CDR3 is TGTGCCAGCTCACCAAGGCGGGGACTAGCGGAATCACGGCGGGAGACCCAGTACTTC. This sequence joins TRBV18 and TRBJ2-5; 11 nucleotides line up with TRBD2. The CDR3 extends over 19 amino acids. Looked up from germline, CDR1 is KGHSH and CDR2 is LQKENI. J was trimmed by 5 bases and V by 2 bases; bases with no gene match: 16.

The CDR3 here is CASTRHSKMNTEAFF. The CDR3 nucleotides read TGCGCCAGCACAAGACACAGCAAAATGAACACTGAAGCTTTCTTT. The chain employs TRBV5-1 and TRBJ1-1; D unresolved. Germline lookup yields CDR1 SGHRS and CDR2 YFSETQ. The ends were cut back, 6 bases at V and 0 bases at J, with 15 bases in the middle. The length of the CDR3 is 15 residues.

The chain links TRBV4-3 to TRBJ1-1; tentative D call: TRBD1 (5 bases). Germline V CDR1 and CDR2: LGHNA, YSLEER. This CDR3 has 14 amino acids. Trimming removed 1 base from V and 3 bases from J, with 9 bases in between. The CDR3, as DNA: TGCGCCAGCAGCCAAGCTATCAGGGACACTGAAGCTTTCTTT. Translation gives CASSQAIRDTEAFF.

The rearrangement uses TRBV9 and TRBJ2-5; D may be TRBD1 (7 bases). The V and J ends lost 0 bases and 5 bases respectively, with 17 bases between them. CDR1 and CDR2 (germline): SGDLS, YYNGEE. This CDR3 comprises 16 residues. The CDR3 DNA reads as TGTGCCAGCAGCGTAGAGGGGGGACAGTGGTTGGAGACCCAGTACTTC. Protein: CASSVEGGQWLETQYF.

The chain uses TRBV7-2 and TRBJ1-1; D is uncertain. The V gene lost 3 bases and the J gene lost 0 bases, with 5 bases spanning the gap. Germline loops: CDR1 SGHTA, CDR2 FQGNSA. This CDR3 comprises 13 residues. CDR3 loop: CASSLSLNTEAFF. CDR3 sequence (DNA): TGTGCCAGCAGCTTGAGCTTGAACACTGAAGCTTTCTTT.

V is TRBV10-2 and J is TRBJ2-5; 7 positions agree with TRBD1. Trimming removed 2 bases from V and 5 bases from J; junction bases left unmatched: 14. Germline-derived CDR1 and CDR2 are WSHSY and SAAADI. The CDR3 is 17 amino acids. For the CDR3, the DNA is TGCGCCAGCAGTGAGCCTTTTCAGACAGGGCGGCACGAGACCCAGTACTTC. This translates into CASSEPFQTGRHETQYF.